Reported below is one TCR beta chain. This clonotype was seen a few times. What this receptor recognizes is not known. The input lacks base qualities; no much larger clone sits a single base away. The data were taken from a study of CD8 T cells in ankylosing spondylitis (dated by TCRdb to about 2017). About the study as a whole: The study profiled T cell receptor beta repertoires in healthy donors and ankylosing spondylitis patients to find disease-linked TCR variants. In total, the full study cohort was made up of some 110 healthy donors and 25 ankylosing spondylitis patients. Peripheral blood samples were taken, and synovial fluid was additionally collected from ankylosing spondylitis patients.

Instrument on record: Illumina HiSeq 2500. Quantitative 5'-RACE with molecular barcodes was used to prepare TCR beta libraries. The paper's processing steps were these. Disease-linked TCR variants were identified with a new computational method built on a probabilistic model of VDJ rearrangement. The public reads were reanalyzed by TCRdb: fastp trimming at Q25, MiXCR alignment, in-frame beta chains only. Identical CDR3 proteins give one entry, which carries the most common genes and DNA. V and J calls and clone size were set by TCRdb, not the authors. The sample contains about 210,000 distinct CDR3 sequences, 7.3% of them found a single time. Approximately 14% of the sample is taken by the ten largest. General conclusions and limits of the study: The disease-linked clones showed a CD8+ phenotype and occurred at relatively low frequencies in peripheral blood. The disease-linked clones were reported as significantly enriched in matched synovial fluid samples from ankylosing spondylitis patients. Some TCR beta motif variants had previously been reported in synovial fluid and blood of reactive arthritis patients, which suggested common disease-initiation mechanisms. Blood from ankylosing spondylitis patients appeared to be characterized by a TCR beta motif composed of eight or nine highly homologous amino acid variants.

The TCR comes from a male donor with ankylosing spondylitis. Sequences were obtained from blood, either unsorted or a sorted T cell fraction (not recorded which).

In nucleotides, the sequence is TGTGCCAGCAGCCAGGGACTAGCGGGATTAACCGTACCGAGCGGCTACAATGAGCAGTTCTTC. Translation gives CASSQGLAGLTVPSGYNEQFF. The rearranged chain carries TRBV3-1 and TRBJ2-1, with 13 bases matching TRBD2. Per the germline V gene (reference sequence), LGHDT is the CDR1 and YNNKEL is the CDR2. V ends up 3 bases short and J 3 bases short, with an unmatched junction base count of 17. Measured from the cysteine to the phenylalanine, the CDR3 is 21 residues long. Just CDR3 DNA is preserved here, 63 bases in frame from base 1.